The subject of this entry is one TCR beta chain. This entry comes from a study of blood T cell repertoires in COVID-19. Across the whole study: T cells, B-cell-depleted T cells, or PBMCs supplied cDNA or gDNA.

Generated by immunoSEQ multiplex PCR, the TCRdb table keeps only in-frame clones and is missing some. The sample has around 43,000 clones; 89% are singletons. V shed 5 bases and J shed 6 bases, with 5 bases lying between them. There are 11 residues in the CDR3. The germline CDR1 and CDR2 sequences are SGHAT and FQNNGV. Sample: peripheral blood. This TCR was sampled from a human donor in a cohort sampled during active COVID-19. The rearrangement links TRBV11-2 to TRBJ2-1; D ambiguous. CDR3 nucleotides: TGTGCCAGCAGCGAGCCCAATGAGCAGTTCTTC. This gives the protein CASSEPNEQFF.